Reported below is one TCR beta chain. Its antigen remains unidentified. This entry belongs to a study of cytomegalovirus exposure and HLA in healthy donors. Germline CDR1 and CDR2: SGHNT and YYREEE (reference sequence). The CDR3 is made up of 15 amino acids. The germline V and J ends were trimmed by 0 bases and 6 bases, with 13 bases remaining between them. Study observations and caveats: In vitro, a few CMV-associated chains proved specific for CMV antigens.

The repertoire was sequenced with immunoSEQ multiplex PCR; TCRdb's copy has only in-frame clones and lacks some. The sample records approximately 58,000 clones, roughly 96% being singletons. The chain uses TRBV5-4 and TRBJ2-1; the D gene is possibly TRBD2 (6 bases). The clonotype comes from a woman aged 18-35 years in good health and CMV-seropositive. The source material was PBMCs. CDR3 loop: CASSLGAGSSNEQFF. In DNA, the CDR3 is TGTGCCAGCAGCTTGGGTGCCGGGAGTAGCAATGAGCAGTTCTTC. Full variable domain (outside the CDR3, taken from reference TRBV5-4 and TRBJ2-1): ETGVTQSPTHLIKTRGQQVTLRCSSQSGHNTVSWYQQALGQGPQFIFQYYREEENGRGNFPPRFSGLQFPNYSSELNVNALELDDSALYLCASSLGAGSSNEQFFGPGTRLTVL.